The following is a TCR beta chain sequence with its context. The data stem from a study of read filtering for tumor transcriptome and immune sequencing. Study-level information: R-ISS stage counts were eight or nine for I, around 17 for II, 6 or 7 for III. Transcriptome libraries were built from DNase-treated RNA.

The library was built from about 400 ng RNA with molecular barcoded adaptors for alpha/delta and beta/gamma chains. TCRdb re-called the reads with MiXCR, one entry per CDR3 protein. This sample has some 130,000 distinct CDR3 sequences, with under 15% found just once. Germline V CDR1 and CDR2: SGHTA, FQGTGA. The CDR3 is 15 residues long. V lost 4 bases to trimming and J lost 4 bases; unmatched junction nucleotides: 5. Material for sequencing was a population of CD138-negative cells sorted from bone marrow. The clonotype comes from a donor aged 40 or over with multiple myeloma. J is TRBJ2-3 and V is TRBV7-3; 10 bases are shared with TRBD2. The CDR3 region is CASSSSGSPPDTQYF. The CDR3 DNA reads TGTGCCAGCAGCTCTAGCGGGAGTCCTCCAGATACGCAGTATTTT.